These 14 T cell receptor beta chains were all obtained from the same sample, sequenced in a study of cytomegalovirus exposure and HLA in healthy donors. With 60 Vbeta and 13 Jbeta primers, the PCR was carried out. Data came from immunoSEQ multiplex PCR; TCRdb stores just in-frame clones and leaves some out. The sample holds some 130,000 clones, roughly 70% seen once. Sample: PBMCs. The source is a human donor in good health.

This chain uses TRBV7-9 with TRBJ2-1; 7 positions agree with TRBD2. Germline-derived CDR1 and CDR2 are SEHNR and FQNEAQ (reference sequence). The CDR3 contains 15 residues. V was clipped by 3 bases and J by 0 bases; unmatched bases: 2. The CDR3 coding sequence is TGTGCCAGCAGCTTCGGACTAGTCTCCTACAATGAGCAGTTCTTC. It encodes CASSFGLVSYNEQFF.

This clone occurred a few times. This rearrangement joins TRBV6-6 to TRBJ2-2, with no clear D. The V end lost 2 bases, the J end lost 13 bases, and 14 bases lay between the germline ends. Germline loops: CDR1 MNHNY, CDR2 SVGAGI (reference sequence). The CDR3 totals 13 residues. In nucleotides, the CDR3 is TGTGCCAGCAGTTACGACGTGGGTAGAGGGCTGTTTTTT. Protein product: CASSYDVGRGLFF.

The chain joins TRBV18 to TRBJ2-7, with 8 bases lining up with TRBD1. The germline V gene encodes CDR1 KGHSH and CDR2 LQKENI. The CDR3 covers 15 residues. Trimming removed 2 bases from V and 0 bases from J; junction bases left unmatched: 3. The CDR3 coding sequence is TGTGCCAGCTCACCATACGGACAGGGCTCCTACGAGCAGTACTTC. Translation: CASSPYGQGSYEQYF.

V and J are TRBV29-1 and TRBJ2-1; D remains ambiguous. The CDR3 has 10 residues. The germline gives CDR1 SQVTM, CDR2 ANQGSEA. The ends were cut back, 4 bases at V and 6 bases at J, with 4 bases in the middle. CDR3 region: CSVGSNEQFF. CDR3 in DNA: TGCAGCGTTGGCAGCAATGAGCAGTTCTTC.

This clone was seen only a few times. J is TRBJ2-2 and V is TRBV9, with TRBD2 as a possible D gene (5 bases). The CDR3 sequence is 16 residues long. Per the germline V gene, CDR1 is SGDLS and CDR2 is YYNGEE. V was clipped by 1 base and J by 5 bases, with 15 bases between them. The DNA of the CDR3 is TGTGCCAGCAGCGTATTGTCAACTCCGGGGACCGGGGAGCTGTTTTTT. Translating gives CASSVLSTPGTGELFF. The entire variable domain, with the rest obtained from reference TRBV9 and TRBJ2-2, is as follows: DSGVTQTPKHLITATGQRVTLRCSPRSGDLSVYWYQQSLDQGLQFLIQYYNGEERAKGNILERFSAQQFPDLHSELNLSSLELGDSALYFCASSVLSTPGTGELFFGEGSRLTVL.

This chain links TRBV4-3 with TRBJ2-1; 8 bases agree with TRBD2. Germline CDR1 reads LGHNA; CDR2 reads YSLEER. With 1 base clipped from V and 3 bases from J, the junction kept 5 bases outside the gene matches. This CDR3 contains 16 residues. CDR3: CASSQGLAPRYNEQFF. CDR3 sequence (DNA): TGCGCCAGCAGCCAAGGACTAGCGCCCCGCTACAATGAGCAGTTCTTC.

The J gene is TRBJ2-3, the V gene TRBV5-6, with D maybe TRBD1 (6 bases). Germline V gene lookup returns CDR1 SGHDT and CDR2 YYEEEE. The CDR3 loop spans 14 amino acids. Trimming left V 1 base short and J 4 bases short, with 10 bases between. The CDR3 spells CASSLIQGPDTQYF. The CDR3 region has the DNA TGTGCCAGCAGCTTGATCCAGGGGCCAGATACGCAGTATTTT.

The CDR3 sequence: CASSSSGGPTREQYF. Here the CDR3 DNA reads TGTGCCAGCAGCTCGTCAGGGGGACCTACCCGCGAGCAGTACTTC. V usage is TRBV5-4 and J usage is TRBJ2-5; the match to TRBD1 covers 7 bases. The end of the DNA is better explained by TRBJ2-7, so the J call may be wrong. The CDR3 has 15 amino acids. Germline V gene sequence: CDR1 SGHNT, CDR2 YYREEE (reference sequence).

The CDR3 here is CASSILRGGPPYEQYF. The CDR3 coding sequence is TGTGCCAGCAGTATCCTCCGGGGGGGACCGCCCTACGAGCAGTACTTC. The chain couples TRBV27 to TRBJ2-7, with 8 bases aligning to TRBD2. Germline CDR1 MNHEY, CDR2 SMNVEV (reference sequence). With 5 bases clipped from V and 2 bases from J, the junction kept 11 bases outside the gene matches. The CDR3 is 16 residues long.

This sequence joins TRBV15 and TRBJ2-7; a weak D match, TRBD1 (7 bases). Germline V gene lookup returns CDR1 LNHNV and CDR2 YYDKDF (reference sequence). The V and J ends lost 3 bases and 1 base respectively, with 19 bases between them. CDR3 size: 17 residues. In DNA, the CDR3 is TGTGCCACCAGCAGGGGACTCCCAGGGGGGAATTCCTACGAGCAGTACTTC. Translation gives CATSRGLPGGNSYEQYF. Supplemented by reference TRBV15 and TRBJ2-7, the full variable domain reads DAMVIQNPRYQVTQFGKPVTLSCSQTLNHNVMYWYQQKSSQAPKLLFHYYDKDFNNEADTPDNFQSRRPNTSFCFLDIRSPGLGDTAMYLCATSRGLPGGNSYEQYFGPGTRLTVT.

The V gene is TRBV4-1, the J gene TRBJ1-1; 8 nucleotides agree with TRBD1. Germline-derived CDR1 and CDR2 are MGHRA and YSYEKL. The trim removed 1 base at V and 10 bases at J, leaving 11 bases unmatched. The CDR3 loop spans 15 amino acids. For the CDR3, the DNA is TGCGCCAGCAGCCAAGGCTGGGGACAGGAGGGTAGAGCTTTCTTT. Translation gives CASSQGWGQEGRAFF.

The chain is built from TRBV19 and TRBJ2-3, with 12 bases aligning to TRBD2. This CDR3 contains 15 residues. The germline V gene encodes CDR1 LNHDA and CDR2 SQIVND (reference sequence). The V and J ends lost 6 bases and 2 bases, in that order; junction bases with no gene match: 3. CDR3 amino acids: CASSGLAGNTDTQYF. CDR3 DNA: TGTGCCAGTAGCGGACTAGCGGGAAACACAGATACGCAGTATTTT.

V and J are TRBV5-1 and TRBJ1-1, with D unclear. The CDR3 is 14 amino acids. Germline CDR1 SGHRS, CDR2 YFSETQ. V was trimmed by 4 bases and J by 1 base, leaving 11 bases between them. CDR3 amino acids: CASSPETGNTEAFF. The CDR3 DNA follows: TGCGCCAGCAGCCCAGAGACGGGGAACACTGAAGCTTTCTTT.

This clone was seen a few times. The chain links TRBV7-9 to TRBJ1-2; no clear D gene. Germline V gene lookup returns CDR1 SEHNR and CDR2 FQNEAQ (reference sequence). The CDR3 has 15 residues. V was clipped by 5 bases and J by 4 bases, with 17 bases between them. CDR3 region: CASSPPYRTFYGYTF. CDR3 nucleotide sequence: TGTGCCAGCAGCCCGCCCTACCGTACCTTCTATGGCTACACCTTC.